The 29 T cell receptor beta chains listed next were all sequenced from one sample in a study of shared clonotypes between healthy human individuals (dated by TCRdb to about 2020). Receptor libraries were prepared by the immunoSEQ multiplex PCR assay. TCRdb retrieved this table from immuneACCESS and kept in-frame rearrangements only. Not all clones are present; in checked studies, unresolved V genes account for under half, and no reason is known for the remainder. The sample records 2,500,000 or so clones, 90% to 95% of which are singletons. The leading ten clones occupy over 0.12% of the sample. Sequencing input: naive CD4+ T cells sorted from blood. The cell subset or site label, as the study defines it: CD45RA+ positively selected. The receptors shown here come from a man aged 18 to 30 in good health.

The chain combines TRBV2 with TRBJ2-5; 12 nucleotides align to TRBD2. The CDR3 is 18 residues long. The ends lost 1 base at V and 5 bases at J; junction bases unmatched: 11. Germline-derived CDR1 and CDR2 are SNHLY and FYNNEI. The CDR3 DNA reads TGTGCCAGCAGTGAAGTGAGGGAAACTAGCGGGGGGTTGGAGACCCAGTACTTC. Translation: CASSEVRETSGGLETQYF.

The rearrangement links TRBV4-1 to TRBJ1-2; D is unresolved. Trimming cost V 1 base and J 7 bases, with 16 bases left between them. The CDR3 has 15 residues. The V gene's germline CDR1 is MGHRA and CDR2 YSYEKL. CDR3 sequence reads: CASSQGQALNGGYTF. The DNA of the CDR3 is TGCGCCAGCAGCCAAGGGCAGGCCCTAAATGGTGGCTACACCTTC.

The genes are TRBV5-6 and TRBJ2-4; no reliable D call. CDR3 size: 12 residues. Looked up from germline, CDR1 is SGHDT and CDR2 is YYEEEE. Trimming cost V 3 bases and J 6 bases, with 7 bases left between them. CDR3 sequence (DNA): TGTGCCAGCAGCTCCATTGGAAACATTCAGTACTTC. Its protein product is CASSSIGNIQYF.

Of note for this clone: The sample has other DNA sequences that encode this CDR3 too. The chain employs TRBV19 and TRBJ2-3; a possible D gene is TRBD2 (6 bases). The ends were cut back, 3 bases at V and 3 bases at J, with 7 bases in the middle. The CDR3 loop spans 13 amino acids. The germline V gene encodes CDR1 LNHDA and CDR2 SQIVND (reference sequence). The CDR3 DNA reads as TGTGCCAGTAGTATGGGGGGTACAGATACGCAGTATTTT. This encodes CASSMGGTDTQYF.

The rearrangement joins TRBV7-8 to TRBJ1-5; TRBD1 is a possible D gene (6 bases). Trimming removed 4 bases from V and 2 bases from J, with 18 bases in between. This CDR3 is 17 amino acids long. Germline CDR1 reads SGHVS; CDR2 reads FQNEAQ. Here the CDR3 DNA reads TGTGCCAGCAGCTCCAGGGACAACCTCGGGGGCAATCAGCCCCAGCATTTT. It codes for CASSSRDNLGGNQPQHF. The variable domain in full, with the rest retrieved from reference TRBV7-8 and TRBJ1-5, is GAGVSQSPRYKVAKRGQDVALRCDPISGHVSLFWYQQALGQGPEFLTYFQNEAQLDKSGLPSDRFFAERPEGSVSTLKIQRTQQEDSAVYLCASSSRDNLGGNQPQHFGDGTRLSIL.

The chain joins TRBV7-2 to TRBJ2-7; TRBD2 matches at 9 bases. Unmatched junction bases numbered 8, after V lost 4 bases and J lost 4 bases. Germline V gene data show CDR1 as SGHTA and CDR2 as FQGNSA. The length of the CDR3 is 15 residues. The CDR3 here is CASSSGLAMGYEQYF. In nucleotides, the CDR3 is TGTGCCAGCAGCTCCGGACTAGCGATGGGGTACGAGCAGTACTTC.

With regard to this clone: This same CDR3 is encoded by further DNA sequences in the sample. The chain is built from TRBV19 and TRBJ1-2; D gene ambiguous. The CDR3 loop spans 13 amino acids. Trimming stripped 3 bases from V and 0 bases from J, with 5 bases between. Germline lookup yields CDR1 LNHDA and CDR2 SQIVND (reference sequence). CDR3 sequence (DNA): TGTGCCAGTAGTATCCGCACTAACTATGGCTACACCTTC. Translation: CASSIRTNYGYTF.

V usage is TRBV7-9 and J usage is TRBJ1-6; no definite D call. The CDR3 length is 16 residues. The germline V gene encodes CDR1 SEHNR and CDR2 FQNEAQ (reference sequence). V lost 3 bases, J lost 7 bases, and 16 bases lay in between. CDR3 coding DNA: TGTGCCAGCAGCTTGCTATCGGGGTCGTCAAATTCACCCCTCCACTTT. Translated, it gives CASSLLSGSSNSPLHF.

The genes are TRBV25-1 and TRBJ2-3; D is undetermined. Trimming removed 3 bases at V and 0 bases at J, with 16 bases between. CDR3 length: 17 residues. Germline CDR1 MGHDK, CDR2 SYGVNS. This chain's CDR3 is CASSDRSPTWSTDTQYF. CDR3 nucleotide sequence: TGTGCCAGCAGTGATAGAAGCCCAACCTGGAGCACAGATACGCAGTATTTT.

The V gene is TRBV5-1, the J gene TRBJ1-5, with D possibly TRBD1 on 6 matching bases. This CDR3 has 14 residues. Germline V gene data show CDR1 as SGHRS and CDR2 as YFSETQ. V lost 5 bases and J 3 bases, leaving 12 bases between the germline ends. The CDR3, as DNA: TGCGCCAGCAGTTCAGGGGAGGCCAATCAGCCCCAGCATTTT. Its translation: CASSSGEANQPQHF.

V is TRBV6-5 and J is TRBJ1-2; a weak D match, TRBD1 (6 bases). The CDR3 loop spans 13 amino acids. Germline CDR1 and CDR2: MNHEY and SVGAGI. V shed 7 bases and J shed 5 bases, with 14 bases lying between them. Here the CDR3 reads CASIEQGGYGYTF. The CDR3 DNA is TGTGCCAGCATAGAACAGGGTGGATATGGCTACACCTTC.

The chain recombines TRBV10-3 with TRBJ2-7; the match to TRBD1 covers 9 bases. The ends lost 3 bases at V and 0 bases at J; junction bases unmatched: 3. The CDR3 totals 15 residues. Germline V gene data show CDR1 as ENHRY and CDR2 as SYGVKD. The CDR3 is CAISDGTGSSYEQYF. The CDR3 nucleotides are TGTGCCATCAGTGACGGGACAGGGAGCTCCTACGAGCAGTACTTC.

This sequence joins TRBV7-3 and TRBJ2-3; TRBD2 agrees at 10 bases. Germline V lookup: CDR1 SGHTA, CDR2 FQGTGA. The trim removed 2 bases at V and 0 bases at J, leaving 2 bases unmatched. This CDR3 comprises 16 residues. DNA of the CDR3: TGTGCCAGCAGCTTAGGACTAGCGGCTAGCACAGATACGCAGTATTTT. It is translated as CASSLGLAASTDTQYF.

V is TRBV7-9 and J is TRBJ2-5; D possibly corresponds to TRBD1 (6 bases). The CDR3 covers 12 residues. Germline V gene sequence: CDR1 SEHNR, CDR2 FQNEAQ (reference sequence). V was trimmed by 9 bases and J by 5 bases, leaving 13 bases between them. DNA for the CDR3: TGTGCCAGTTGCCAGGGGATGGAGACCCAGTACTTC. It yields the protein CASCQGMETQYF.

The chain recombines TRBV19 with TRBJ1-2; D is uncertain. The CDR3 contains 12 residues. With 3 bases removed from V and 6 bases from J, the gap between germline ends came to 8 bases. Germline V CDR1 and CDR2: LNHDA, SQIVND (reference sequence). CDR3 residues: CASSIGLDGYTF. Written as DNA, the CDR3 is TGTGCCAGTAGTATTGGGTTAGATGGCTACACCTTC.

The chain joins TRBV5-1 to TRBJ2-1; 7 nucleotides line up with TRBD2. Looked up from germline, CDR1 is SGHRS and CDR2 is YFSETQ. The CDR3 spans 14 residues. J lost 6 bases, V lost 0 bases, and 3 bases had no gene match. CDR3 nucleotide sequence: TGCGCCAGCAGCTTGGGACTAGCCTTCAATGAGCAGTTCTTC. Amino acids: CASSLGLAFNEQFF.

V usage is TRBV25-1 and J usage is TRBJ1-6; the D gene is possibly TRBD1 (5 bases). The CDR3 runs 13 residues. CDR1 is MGHDK, CDR2 SYGVNS, per germline. Trimming left V 8 bases short and J 7 bases short, with 12 bases between. The CDR3 loop is CASLAGVNSPLHF. DNA for the CDR3: TGTGCCAGCCTGGCGGGGGTCAATTCACCCCTCCACTTT.

With regard to this clone: The same CDR3 arises from other DNA sequences in this sample as well. V usage is TRBV19 and J usage is TRBJ1-6; 9 nucleotides match TRBD1. This CDR3 has 13 residues. The germline gives CDR1 LNHDA, CDR2 SQIVND (reference sequence). Trimming at V came to 6 bases and at J to 6 bases, leaving 0 bases not matched to a gene. CDR3 region: CASRDRGNSPLHF. In nucleotides, the CDR3 is TGTGCCAGTAGGGACAGGGGTAATTCACCCCTCCACTTT.

The genes are TRBV6-5 and TRBJ1-4; D is perhaps TRBD1 (6 bases). Per the germline V gene, CDR1 is MNHEY and CDR2 is SVGAGI. V shed 5 bases and J shed 7 bases, with 17 bases lying between them. This CDR3 has 15 amino acids. For the CDR3, the DNA is TGTGCCAGCAGTCTTAGCAAAGGGGGGCCTGAAAAACTGTTTTTT. Its protein product is CASSLSKGGPEKLFF.

This sequence joins TRBV5-1 and TRBJ2-5; D is unclear. The end of the DNA aligns better with TRBJ2-7, so the J call may be wrong. In germline, CDR1 is SGHRS, CDR2 YFSETQ. The CDR3 has 14 residues. DNA for the CDR3: TGCGCCAGCAGCTCAGAAGGCTCATCCTACGAGCAGTACTTC. Translation gives CASSSEGSSYEQYF.

Regarding this clone: This CDR3 is also generated by other DNA sequences in the sample. The chain is built from TRBV2 and TRBJ2-3, with unresolved D. The germline gives CDR1 SNHLY, CDR2 FYNNEI. This CDR3 comprises 11 residues. Trimming stripped 3 bases from V and 5 bases from J, with 3 bases between. This CDR3 is CASSDGDTQYF. The DNA of the CDR3 is TGTGCCAGCAGTGACGGAGATACGCAGTATTTT.

CDR3 residues: CASSEKPGQGSPQVEKLFF. CDR3 DNA: TGTGCCAGCAGTGAGAAACCGGGACAGGGGTCACCGCAGGTTGAAAAACTGTTTTTT. The chain has TRBV7-9 and TRBJ1-4, with 10 bases identical to TRBD1. V trimming: 6 bases; J trimming: 7 bases; junction bases outside the gene matches: 20. Germline CDR1 is SEHNR and CDR2 is FQNEAQ (reference sequence). The CDR3 extends over 19 amino acids.

Of note for this clone: The same CDR3 arises from other DNA sequences in this sample as well. This chain links TRBV2 with TRBJ2-5; TRBD1 might be the D (5 bases). The V and J ends lost 2 bases and 4 bases respectively, with 5 bases between them. This CDR3 region has 12 residues. The germline V gene encodes CDR1 SNHLY and CDR2 FYNNEI. CDR3 in amino acids: CASSEQGETQYF. The CDR3 nucleotides are TGTGCCAGCAGTGAACAGGGAGAGACCCAGTACTTC.

The rearrangement joins TRBV6-5 to TRBJ1-2; D remains ambiguous. The CDR3 sequence is 11 residues long. Germline CDR1 MNHEY, CDR2 SVGAGI. V was trimmed by 7 bases and J by 7 bases, leaving 10 bases between them. The CDR3 DNA follows: TGTGCCAGCACCCACGACGGTGGCTACACCTTC. It specifies CASTHDGGYTF.

Notes on this clone: Other DNA sequences in this specimen translate into the identical CDR3. The J gene is TRBJ1-1, the V gene TRBV25-1; weak D call: TRBD1 (5 bases). CDR3 length: 14 residues. V was clipped by 1 base and J by 2 bases, with 8 bases between them. Germline CDR1 and CDR2: MGHDK and SYGVNS. The DNA for the CDR3 is TGTGCCAGCAGTGAATCGGGGCCAAACACTGAAGCTTTCTTT. This encodes CASSESGPNTEAFF. The whole variable domain, filled in from reference TRBV25-1 and TRBJ1-1, reads EADIYQTPRYLVIGTGKKITLECSQTMGHDKMYWYQQDPGMELHLIHYSYGVNSTEKGDLSSESTVSRIRTEHFPLTLESARPSHTSQYLCASSESGPNTEAFFGQGTRLTVV.

This rearrangement joins TRBV28 to TRBJ2-5; D is uncertain. Trimming shortened V by 3 bases and J by 7 bases, and 18 bases separated the two germline ends. Germline values: CDR1 MDHEN, CDR2 SYDVKM. The CDR3 sequence is 15 residues long. Here the CDR3 reads CASSLLSGPIGTQYF. The CDR3 DNA is TGTGCCAGCAGTTTGTTATCGGGCCCAATAGGGACCCAGTACTTC. Complete variable domain (other parts from reference TRBV28 and TRBJ2-5): DVKVTQSSRYLVKRTGEKVFLECVQDMDHENMFWYRQDPGLGLRLIYFSYDVKMKEKGDIPEGYSVSREKKERFSLILESASTNQTSMYLCASSLLSGPIGTQYFGPGTRLLVL.

The chain has TRBV4-3 and TRBJ1-3; D is undetermined. Trimming pared 0 bases from V and 4 bases from J, leaving 13 bases between. Per the germline V gene, CDR1 is LGHNA and CDR2 is YSLEER. CDR3 length equals 16 residues. CDR3 sequence: CASSQDRVSSGNTIYF. CDR3 coding DNA: TGCGCCAGCAGCCAAGACCGAGTGAGCTCAGGAAACACCATATATTTT.

The chain couples TRBV2 to TRBJ1-5, with D uncertain. V was cut by 5 bases and J by 0 bases, with 2 bases left in between. This CDR3 contains 12 residues. Germline CDR1 is SNHLY and CDR2 is FYNNEI. CDR3: CASSRSNQPQHF. CDR3 coding DNA: TGTGCCAGCAGTCGTAGCAATCAGCCCCAGCATTTT.

V usage is TRBV10-2 and J usage is TRBJ2-1; D may be TRBD2 (5 bases). V was shortened by 3 bases and J by 10 bases, with 13 bases between the two germline ends. The CDR3 runs 13 residues. Germline CDR1 is WSHSY and CDR2 is SAAADI. CDR3 sequence reads: CASSDWPGSEQFF. In DNA form, the CDR3 reads TGCGCCAGCAGTGATTGGCCGGGATCCGAGCAGTTCTTC.